This TCR beta chain was profiled in a study of neurological immune-mediated disorders. TCRdb processed the 5' RACE reads anew with MiXCR; each CDR3 protein has one entry. Of tens of thousands of distinct CDR3 sequences detected, roughly 8.8% appear once; the ten largest clones hold over 1.5%. Described time point: longitudinal time-point 3. Healthy controls comprised blood bank volunteers in Maryland, USA. CDR1 is SQVTM and CDR2 is ANQGSEA in the germline V gene. The CDR3 loop spans 13 amino acids. Trimming took 7 bases from V and 6 from J; bases not matched to a gene: 12. This clonotype has ten or more counts.

This TCR was recovered from a woman aged 40-49 years in good health. The rearrangement links TRBV29-1 to TRBJ2-7, with 7 nucleotides matching TRBD2. Sequencing input: PBMCs. CDR3 sequence (DNA): TGCAGCGCCAAGGAGCGGGGCAGGGCCGAGCAGTACTTC. It is translated as CSAKERGRAEQYF.